The 5 T cell receptor beta chains given below trace back to one sample, sequenced in a study of regulatory T cells in long-lasting Graves disease. Regarding time point: persistent/refractory GD, antithyroid drugs over 5 years with positive TRAb. The TCR library used RNA extracted from PBMCs. Arm-PCR of CDR3 regions and iRepertoire HTBI primers were the basis on which TCR beta libraries were built. TCRdb ran MiXCR on the multiplex PCR reads and lists one entry per CDR3 protein. This sample has about 430,000 distinct CDR3 sequences, with 21% found just once. This material consisted of peripheral blood mononuclear cells (PBMCs), taken when the disease was refractory, from a patient treated with antithyroid drugs. These TCRs come from a female donor with Graves disease.

This clonotype was observed a handful of times. The chain combines TRBV20-1 with TRBJ2-4, with 11 bases identical to TRBD2. V shed 1 base, J shed 2 bases, and the junction held 7 bases outside the gene matches. Germline V gene sequence: CDR1 DFQATT, CDR2 SNEGSKA (reference sequence). This CDR3 contains 17 residues. CDR3 residues: CSARVSGRAVTKNIQYF. As DNA, the CDR3 is TGCAGTGCTAGAGTTAGCGGGAGGGCCGTGACCAAAAACATTCAGTACTTC.

Of note for this clonotype: Given a much more abundant clone one base away, this may be a read error. V usage is TRBV6-5 and J usage is TRBJ2-5; the D gene is possibly TRBD2 (5 bases). Near its end, the DNA agrees better with TRBJ2-1, so the J call may be wrong. Germline CDR1 and CDR2: MNHEY and SVGAGI. The CDR3 has 14 residues. The CDR3 here is CASSSRDRPYEQFF. The CDR3 region has the DNA TGTGCCAGCAGTTCTCGGGATCGACCCTACGAGCAGTTCTTC.

This chain links TRBV25-1 with TRBJ1-1; D gene uncertain. The V gene's germline CDR1 is MGHDK and CDR2 SYGVNS. The CDR3 is 13 amino acids. The V and J ends lost 3 bases and 4 bases respectively, with 9 bases between them. The CDR3 DNA reads TGTGCCAGCAGTGATTGGCCCGGCACTGAAGCTTTCTTT. This codes for CASSDWPGTEAFF.

Many counts were recorded for this clonotype. The chain couples TRBV2 to TRBJ2-5; 8 nucleotides agree with TRBD1. Per germline, CDR1 SNHLY and CDR2 FYNNEI. The V gene end was trimmed by 7 bases and the J gene end by 3 bases; junction bases not matched to a gene: 4. The CDR3 extends over 13 amino acids. The CDR3 coding sequence is TGTGCCAGCATTCGGACAGGGAAAGAGACCCAGTACTTC. Amino acids: CASIRTGKETQYF.

The chain employs TRBV25-1 and TRBJ1-4; D not certain. TRBJ1-6 explains the end of the DNA better; the J call may be wrong. CDR1 is MGHDK and CDR2 is SYGVNS in the germline V gene. The CDR3 has 14 residues. CDR3 bases: TGTGCCAGCAGTTCCCCGGTTTATAATTCACCCCTCCACTTT. Its protein product is CASSSPVYNSPLHF.